In its sample, the clone carrying this TCR beta chain was seen many times. Its target is not known. The data were produced by immunoSEQ multiplex PCR, yet TCRdb's version contains in-frame clones alone and is incomplete. The sample contains more than 40,000 clones, none occurring once; 2.2% lies in the top ten. This entry belongs to a study of T cells after posttransplantation cyclophosphamide. Findings and caveats of the study: After PTCy, TRB diversity resembled that of CNI/methotrexate controls.

V was shortened by 4 bases and J by 6 bases, with 8 bases between the two germline ends. CDR3 length equals 12 residues. The germline V gene encodes CDR1 SGDLS and CDR2 YYNGEE. Specimen: PBMCs. The chain uses TRBV9 and TRBJ2-1, with no clear D. This TCR derives from a middle-aged man in good health, CMV-negative, and a related stem cell transplant donor. CDR3 loop: CASSPQRNEQFF. The CDR3, as DNA: TGTGCCAGCAGCCCTCAGCGCAATGAGCAGTTCTTC.